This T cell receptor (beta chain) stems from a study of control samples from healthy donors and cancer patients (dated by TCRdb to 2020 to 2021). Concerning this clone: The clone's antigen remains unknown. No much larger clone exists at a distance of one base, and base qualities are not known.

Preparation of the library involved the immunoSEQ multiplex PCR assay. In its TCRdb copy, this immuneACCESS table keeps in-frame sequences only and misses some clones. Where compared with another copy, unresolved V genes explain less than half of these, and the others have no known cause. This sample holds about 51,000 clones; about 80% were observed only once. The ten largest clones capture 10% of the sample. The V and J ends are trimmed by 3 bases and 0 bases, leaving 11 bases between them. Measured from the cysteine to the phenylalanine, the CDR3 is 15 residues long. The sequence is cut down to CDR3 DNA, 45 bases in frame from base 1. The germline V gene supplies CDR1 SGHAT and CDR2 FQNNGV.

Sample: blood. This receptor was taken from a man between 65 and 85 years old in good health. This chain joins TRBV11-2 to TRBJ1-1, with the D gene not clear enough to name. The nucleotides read TGTGCCAGCAGCTTCGGTAGGCCCATGAACACTGAAGCTTTCTTT. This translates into CASSFGRPMNTEAFF.